The rows below give T cell receptor beta chains drawn from one sample of a study of cytomegalovirus exposure and HLA in healthy donors. Repertoires were generated with immunoSEQ multiplex PCR, while TCRdb's copy carries only in-frame clones and drops some. The table has 200,000 to 250,000 clones, around 80% seen once. The specimen sequenced was PBMCs. The origin of the receptors is a man aged 18 to 29 in good health and CMV-seronegative. The CDR3 runs from the conserved cysteine through the conserved F or W. A D gene is named only where the DNA matches it firmly. Expanded clones are given a class, and other clones once, few, many or no size at all.

>-|TRBV19|TRBJ1-5|TRBD1
TGTGCCAGTAGTCAGGGGGCTACTTATAGCAATCAGCCCCAGCATTTT
CASSQGATYSNQPQHF
>-|TRBV2|TRBJ1-5|TRBD1
TGTGCCAGCAGTCCCACGGGACAGTACAATCAGCCCCAGCATTTT
CASSPTGQYNQPQHF
>-|TRBV2|TRBJ2-1|-
TGTGCCAGCAGCCCTTTAACAGAGGGCTACAATGAGCAGTTCTTC
CASSPLTEGYNEQFF
>-|TRBV5-1|TRBJ1-3|-
TGCGCCAGCAGCTTGGGACAGGCACCCTCTGGAAACACCATATATTTT
CASSLGQAPSGNTIYF
>-|TRBV28|TRBJ2-7|-
TGTGCCAGCCAGGGCAGAAACTACGAGCAGTACTTC
CASQGRNYEQYF
>few|TRBV5-1|TRBJ2-7|-
TGCGCCAGCAGCCCGCGACAGGCGTCCTACGAGCAGTACTTC
CASSPRQASYEQYF
>-|TRBV6-4|TRBJ2-1|-
TGTGCCAGCTCCAAATCCCGGGACTCCCCGAGGCAGTTCTTC
CASSKSRDSPRQFF
>-|TRBV30|TRBJ2-2|TRBD2
TGTGCCTGGGCCTATCGGGGGGTAACCGGGGAGCTGTTTTTT
CAWAYRGVTGELFF
>-|TRBV4-1|TRBJ1-3|TRBD1
TGCGCCAGCAGCCAAACAGGGGGGGACACCATATATTTT
CASSQTGGDTIYF
>once|TRBV29-1|TRBJ1-2|TRBD1
TGCAGCGTGAAACAGGGGTTCTATGGCTACACCTTC
CSVKQGFYGYTF
>-|TRBV11-2|TRBJ2-7|-
TGTGCCAGCAGCTCCTTCGAGCAGTACTTC
CASSSFEQYF
>-|TRBV19|TRBJ2-7|TRBD1
TGTGCCAGTAGTATATCGGGGCCCGGGACAGGGATTTCCGTAACATCCTACGAGCAGTACTTC
CASSISGPGTGISVTSYEQYF
>-|TRBV28|TRBJ1-2|-
TGTGCCAGCAGTTTATCCGCGGGGGTGGGTGGCTACACCTTC
CASSLSAGVGGYTF
>-|TRBV9|TRBJ2-1|-
TGTGCCTCGGGCACCGGGAGTACTGGGGGTCAGTTCTTC
CASGTGSTGGQFF
>-|TRBV28|TRBJ2-3|TRBD1
TGTGCCACCACAGGGGAGGATACGCAGTATTTT
CATTGEDTQYF
>once|TRBV10-3|TRBJ1-2|-
TGTGCCATCAGTGAGCTTCCGGGGGGCTACACCTTC
CAISELPGGYTF
>-|TRBV7-9|TRBJ2-1|-
TGTGCCAGCAGCCGAGGTAACAATGAGCAGTTCTTC
CASSRGNNEQFF
>-|TRBV30|TRBJ2-7|TRBD2
TGTGCCTGGAGTGTTGCCCGGACTAGCGGGAGGAAAGAGCAGTACTTC
CAWSVARTSGRKEQYF
>-|TRBV4-1|TRBJ2-1|TRBD1
TGCGCCAGCAGCCACCTGGGACAGGGACAAAATCGGGGGCAGTTCTTC
CASSHLGQGQNRGQFF
>-|TRBV5-1|TRBJ2-3|TRBD1
TGCGCCAGCAGCTCCCAAGACAGGGGTATAGATACGCAGTATTTT
CASSSQDRGIDTQYF
>-|TRBV6-5|TRBJ2-7|-
TGTGCCAGCAGTTACTCGGTGAATGACAGGTCCTACGAGCAGTACTTC
CASSYSVNDRSYEQYF